These T cell receptor beta chains were read from a single sample in a study of CD8 T cells in ankylosing spondylitis. TCRdb reprocessed the 5' RACE reads with MiXCR, giving one entry per CDR3 protein. The table records 300,000 to 350,000 distinct CDR3 sequences, more than 20% of them present only once. Specimen: blood, either unsorted or a sorted T cell fraction (not recorded which). These receptors originate from a female donor with ankylosing spondylitis or in good health (not recorded which). The CDR3 runs from the conserved cysteine through the conserved F or W. Each record gives: J gene, V gene, CDR3 length, clone size, D gene, CDR3 protein, CDR3 DNA. The D gene is left open where the match is weak. A clone size is listed for some rows: how often the clone was seen (once, few, many), or a class if it is expanded.

TRBJ2-7 | TRBV7-2 | 15 | few | TRBD1 | CASSRTGTRTYEQYF | TGTGCCAGCAGCCGGACAGGGACAAGGACCTACGAGCAGTACTTC
TRBJ2-5 | TRBV5-1 | 14 | many | TRBD2 | CASSLTSGPETQYF | TGCGCCAGCAGCTTAACTAGCGGGCCAGAGACCCAGTACTTC
TRBJ1-2 | TRBV6-6 | 13 | few | NA | CASSRDKNYGYTF | TGTGCCAGCAGTCGAGACAAAAACTATGGCTACACCTTC
TRBJ2-1 | TRBV5-1 | 14 | NA | NA | CASSLRTTDNEQFF | TGCGCCAGCAGCTTAAGGACGACCGACAATGAGCAGTTCTTC
TRBJ2-6 | TRBV20-1 | 15 | NA | NA | CCAPRQGSGANVLTF | TGCTGTGCTCCTCGCCAGGGCTCTGGGGCCAACGTCCTGACTTTC
TRBJ2-1 | TRBV12-3/TRBV12-4 | 9 | many | NA | CASGIRQFF | TGTGCCAGCGGAATACGGCAGTTCTTC
TRBJ1-1 | TRBV7-2 | 13 | NA | TRBD1 | CASSSRQGTRAFF | TGTGCCAGCAGCTCCCGACAGGGAACCAGAGCTTTCTTT
TRBJ2-5 | TRBV7-9 | 13 | NA | NA | CASSTRLKETQYF | TGTGCCAGCAGCACTCGATTGAAAGAGACCCAGTACTTC
TRBJ1-1 | TRBV29-1 | 12 | few | NA | CSAGDPLTEAFF | TGCAGCGCCGGAGACCCACTCACTGAAGCTTTCTTT
TRBJ1-2 | TRBV4-2 | 13 | NA | NA | CAMSPGFNYGYTF | TGTGCCATGAGCCCCGGGTTTAACTATGGCTACACCTTC
TRBJ2-1 | TRBV11-2 | 16 | NA | TRBD1 | CASSLLRGRTYNEQFF | TGTGCCAGCAGTCTACTCAGGGGGAGAACCTACAATGAGCAGTTCTTC
TRBJ2-5 | TRBV5-1 | 17 | few | TRBD2 | CASSGFKAGGVEETQYF | TGCGCCAGCAGCGGATTTAAAGCGGGGGGCGTTGAAGAGACCCAGTACTTC
TRBJ2-1 | TRBV20-1 | 19 | NA | TRBD2 | CSARWSGGSGSNAYNEQFF | TGCAGTGCTAGGTGGAGTGGGGGTAGCGGGAGTAACGCCTACAATGAGCAGTTCTTC
TRBJ1-5 | TRBV20-1 | 13 | many | TRBD1 | CSARQGENQPQHF | TGCAGTGCTAGACAGGGGGAGAATCAGCCCCAGCATTTT
TRBJ2-1 | TRBV12-3/TRBV12-4 | 15 | few | TRBD2 | CASSLRTSGSNEQFF | TGTGCCAGCAGTTTAAGGACTAGCGGGAGTAATGAGCAGTTCTTC
TRBJ2-7 | TRBV29-1 | 12 | many | NA | CSVSGRSTEQYF | TGCAGCGTTTCCGGGAGAAGCACCGAGCAGTACTTC
TRBJ2-3 | TRBV4-3 | 15 | many | NA | CASSQDTVLADTQYF | TGCGCCAGCAGCCAAGATACAGTCCTGGCAGATACGCAGTATTTT
TRBJ2-1 | TRBV6-4 | 20 | few | TRBD2 | CASRRSPGTSGESLYNEQFF | TGTGCCAGCAGGCGATCTCCGGGAACTAGCGGGGAGTCCCTCTACAATGAGCAGTTCTTC
TRBJ2-7 | TRBV7-2 | 15 | few | NA | CASSPPGLQDYEQYF | TGTGCCAGCAGCCCGCCGGGACTCCAGGACTACGAGCAGTACTTC
TRBJ1-1 | TRBV7-2 | 14 | NA | NA | CASSLQFMNTEAFF | TGTGCCAGCAGCTTACAGTTTATGAACACTGAAGCTTTCTTT
TRBJ2-1 | TRBV5-1 | 16 | NA | TRBD1 | CASSLVGDRPYNEQFF | TGCGCCAGCAGCTTGGTGGGGGACAGGCCTTACAATGAGCAGTTCTTC
TRBJ2-3 | TRBV5-1 | 14 | many | NA | CASRMASITDTQYF | TGCGCCAGCAGGATGGCTTCTATCACAGATACGCAGTATTTT
TRBJ1-5 | TRBV19 | 15 | NA | NA | CASSKGPGGNQPQHF | TGTGCCAGTAGTAAGGGCCCCGGGGGCAATCAGCCCCAGCATTTT
TRBJ2-3 | TRBV19 | 14 | few | NA | CASSDFPLTDTQYF | TGTGCCAGCTCGGACTTCCCTCTCACAGATACGCAGTATTTT
TRBJ1-4 | TRBV20-1 | 13 | few | NA | CSASQPGNEKLFF | TGCAGTGCTAGTCAGCCAGGGAATGAAAAACTGTTTTTT
TRBJ2-7 | TRBV12-3/TRBV12-4 | 12 | NA | NA | CASSTGTREQYF | TGTGCCAGCAGTACCGGGACTCGCGAGCAGTACTTC
TRBJ1-6 | TRBV25-1 | 13 | NA | NA | CASSDRWVSPLHF | TGTGCCAGCAGTGACCGATGGGTATCACCCCTCCACTTT
TRBJ1-2 | TRBV4-2 | 13 | NA | NA | CASSQDPTLTGPF | TGTGCCAGCAGCCAAGATCCCACCTTAACCGGGCCCTTC
TRBJ2-1 | TRBV5-1 | 15 | NA | TRBD2 | CASSPLAGDYNEQFF | TGCGCCAGCAGCCCCTTAGCGGGAGACTACAATGAGCAGTTCTTC
TRBJ2-5 | TRBV7-2 | 15 | NA | TRBD1 | CASSLGSAGGETQYF | TGTGCCAGCAGCTTAGGATCCGCAGGGGGAGAGACCCAGTACTTC
TRBJ2-1 | TRBV6-5 | 17 | NA | TRBD2 | CASSYGAGGSAYNEQFF | TGTGCCAGCAGTTACGGAGCGGGAGGTTCGGCCTACAATGAGCAGTTCTTC
TRBJ2-2 | TRBV29-1 | 12 | few | NA | CSGRAHTGELFF | TGCAGCGGGAGGGCGCACACCGGGGAGCTGTTTTTT
TRBJ2-1 | TRBV12-3/TRBV12-4 | 13 | NA | NA | CASSLTMSGEQFF | TGTGCCAGCAGTTTAACGATGAGTGGTGAGCAGTTCTTC
TRBJ2-7 | TRBV29-1 | 13 | many | TRBD1 | CSVARGRGYEQYF | TGCAGCGTCGCCAGGGGGCGCGGTTACGAGCAGTACTTC
TRBJ2-1 | TRBV20-1 | 14 | NA | TRBD2 | CSANSGRGGSEQFF | TGCAGTGCTAATAGCGGGAGGGGGGGGAGTGAGCAGTTCTTC
TRBJ2-3 | TRBV20-1 | 14 | few | NA | CSARDEGVTDTQYF | TGCAGTGCTAGAGATGAGGGAGTAACAGATACGCAGTATTTT
TRBJ2-5 | TRBV7-7 | 16 | NA | NA | CASSLGVGGAEETQYF | TGTGCCAGCAGCTTAGGCGTGGGCGGAGCCGAAGAGACCCAGTACTTC
TRBJ2-3 | TRBV4-3 | 13 | NA | NA | CASSQEPTDTQYF | TGCGCCAGCAGCCAAGAACCCACAGATACGCAGTATTTT
TRBJ2-7 | TRBV5-1 | 15 | NA | TRBD2 | CASRSTSGEAYEQYF | TGCGCCAGCAGATCGACTAGCGGGGAGGCCTACGAGCAGTACTTC
TRBJ2-7 | TRBV6-6 | 13 | few | TRBD1 | CASRDRGPHEQYF | TGTGCCAGCAGGGACAGGGGGCCCCACGAGCAGTACTTC
TRBJ2-4 | TRBV7-2 | 13 | NA | TRBD1 | CASSLDRGDIQYF | TGTGCCAGCAGCTTAGACAGGGGGGACATTCAGTACTTC
TRBJ1-2 | TRBV6-1 | 14 | few | TRBD1 | CASSPPGTVSGYTF | TGTGCCAGCAGCCCACCCGGGACAGTGAGTGGCTACACCTTC
TRBJ2-2 | TRBV2 | 14 | few | NA | CASRVTEVPGELFF | TGTGCCAGCAGGGTGACAGAGGTCCCCGGGGAGCTGTTTTTT
TRBJ1-2 | TRBV20-1 | 13 | many | NA | CSARDRGTEGYTF | TGCAGTGCTAGAGATCGGGGGACGGAGGGCTACACCTTC
TRBJ1-2 | TRBV5-1 | 14 | NA | NA | CASSLSDTDYGYTF | TGCGCCAGCAGCTTGTCAGACACCGACTATGGCTACACCTTC
TRBJ2-7 | TRBV6-1 | 16 | NA | NA | CASRPPGVGRGYEQYF | TGTGCCAGCAGACCCCCCGGGGTGGGGCGCGGCTACGAGCAGTACTTC
TRBJ2-7 | TRBV7-9 | 14 | NA | TRBD2 | CASSFREASYEQYF | TGTGCCAGCAGCTTCCGGGAGGCCTCCTACGAGCAGTACTTC
TRBJ2-7 | TRBV7-2 | 17 | NA | TRBD2 | CASSLGPSGSRKYEQYF | TGTGCCAGCAGCTTAGGACCTAGCGGGAGTAGGAAGTACGAGCAGTACTTC
TRBJ2-3 | TRBV20-1 | 14 | NA | TRBD2 | CSASRLAGKDTQYF | TGCAGTGCTAGCCGGCTAGCGGGAAAGGATACGCAGTATTTT
TRBJ1-1 | TRBV5-1 | 14 | many | NA | CASSFSGATTEAFF | TGCGCCAGCAGCTTTTCAGGAGCAACTACTGAAGCTTTCTTT